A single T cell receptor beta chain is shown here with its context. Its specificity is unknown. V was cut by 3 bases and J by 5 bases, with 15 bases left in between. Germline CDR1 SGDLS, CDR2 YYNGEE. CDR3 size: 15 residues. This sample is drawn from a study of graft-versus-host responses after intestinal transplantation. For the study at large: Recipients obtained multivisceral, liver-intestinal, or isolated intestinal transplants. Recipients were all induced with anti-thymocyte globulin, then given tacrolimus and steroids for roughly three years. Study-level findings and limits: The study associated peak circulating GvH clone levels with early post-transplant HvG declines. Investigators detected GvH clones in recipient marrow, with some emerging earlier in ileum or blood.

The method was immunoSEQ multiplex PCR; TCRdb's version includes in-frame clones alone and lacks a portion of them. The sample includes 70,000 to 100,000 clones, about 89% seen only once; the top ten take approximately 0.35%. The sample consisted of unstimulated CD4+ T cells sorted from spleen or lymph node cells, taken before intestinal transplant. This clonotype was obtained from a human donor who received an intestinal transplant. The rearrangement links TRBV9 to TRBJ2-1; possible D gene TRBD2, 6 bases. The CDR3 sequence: CASSGQAEGNNEQFF. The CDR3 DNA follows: TGTGCCAGCAGCGGTCAAGCGGAGGGGAACAATGAGCAGTTCTTC.